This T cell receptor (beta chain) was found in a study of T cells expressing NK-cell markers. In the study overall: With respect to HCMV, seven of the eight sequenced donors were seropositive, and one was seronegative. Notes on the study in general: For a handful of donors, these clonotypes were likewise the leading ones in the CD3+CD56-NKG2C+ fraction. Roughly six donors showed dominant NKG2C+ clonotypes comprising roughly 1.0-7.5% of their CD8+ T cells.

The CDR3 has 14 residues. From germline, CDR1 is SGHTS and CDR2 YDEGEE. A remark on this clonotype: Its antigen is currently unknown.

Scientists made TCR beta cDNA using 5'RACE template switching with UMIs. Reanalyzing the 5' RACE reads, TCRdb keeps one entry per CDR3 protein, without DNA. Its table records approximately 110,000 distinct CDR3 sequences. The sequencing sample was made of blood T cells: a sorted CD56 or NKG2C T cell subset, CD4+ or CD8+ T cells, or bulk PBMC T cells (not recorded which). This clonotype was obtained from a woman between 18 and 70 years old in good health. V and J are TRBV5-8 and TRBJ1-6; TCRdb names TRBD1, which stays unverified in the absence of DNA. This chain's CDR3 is CASNPDGNNSPLHF.